The T cell receptor (beta chain) under discussion was sequenced for a study of CD8+ T cells in alopecia areata. Looking at the study overall: Tofacitinib was given for 6 to 18 months, then stopped for 6 months.

RNA, once extracted, was reverse transcribed into cDNA for use as the sequencing template. Sequenced by immunoSEQ multiplex PCR; TCRdb stores in-frame clones only, minus some. Of 200,000 to 250,000 clones in the sample, less than 45% were seen once. CDR1 and CDR2 (germline): GTSNPN, SVGIG (reference sequence). This CDR3 comprises 17 residues. J gave up 6 bases and V 2 bases, and 11 bases lay outside the gene matches. Study-wide points: Lesional tissue from the scalp (especially in alopecia totalis/universalis) showed higher clonality than normal scalp.

Treatment noted: oral pan-JAK inhibitor, 5-10 mg twice daily. This clone was seen a handful of times. Its antigen is not known. This TCR was recovered from a human donor with alopecia areata. The sequences come from CD4+ T cells sorted from blood, collected at week 34, from a patient treated with tofacitinib. The chain is built from TRBV30 and TRBJ2-2, with 11 bases matching TRBD1. The CDR3 loop is CAWSPPGTGGRAGELFF. The DNA of the CDR3 is TGTGCCTGGAGTCCTCCCGGGACAGGGGGAAGGGCCGGGGAGCTGTTTTTT.